These T cell receptor beta chains were read from a single sample in a study of T-cell memory formation after mild COVID-19. TCRdb ran MiXCR on the 5' RACE reads and lists one entry per CDR3 protein. The table shows 280,000 or so distinct CDR3 sequences, with under 8.5% occurring only once. The sequenced material came from PBMCs or a T cell subset sorted from them (not recorded which). The receptors stem from a man between 18 and 29 years old who had mild COVID-19 (a few samples of this study predate the infection). Cell type and time point are not known. Both conserved end residues are part of each CDR3. A D gene is named only where the DNA matches it firmly. Part of the rows lack a size; the others show once, few, many or a class for expanded clones.

TRBV4-3	16	TRBJ2-2	many	NA	CASSQDREVFARELFF	TGCGCCAGCAGCCAAGATCGGGAAGTCTTCGCAAGGGAGCTGTTTTTT
TRBV20-1	15	TRBJ1-6	NA	TRBD1	CSARDTAGGGSPLHF	TGCAGTGCTAGAGATACTGCAGGGGGCGGCTCACCCCTCCACTTT
TRBV7-2	17	TRBJ2-1	NA	NA	CASSPEGGVFTRNEQFF	TGTGCCAGCAGCCCCGAAGGGGGGGTATTTACTCGCAATGAGCAGTTCTTC
TRBV6-1	13	TRBJ2-7	NA	TRBD1	CASRDRGVHEQYF	TGTGCCAGCCGGGACAGGGGGGTCCACGAGCAGTACTTC
TRBV3-1	19	TRBJ2-3	NA	TRBD2	CASSQWGTSGGRGTDTQYF	TGTGCCAGCAGCCAATGGGGGACTAGCGGGGGTCGGGGCACAGATACGCAGTATTTT
TRBV10-3	14	TRBJ1-3	NA	NA	CAISGRDSGNTIYF	TGTGCCATCAGTGGTCGCGACTCTGGAAACACCATATATTTT
TRBV4-3	15	TRBJ2-2	NA	NA	CASSPLSANTGELFF	TGCGCCAGCAGCCCCTTATCCGCGAACACCGGGGAGCTGTTTTTT
TRBV6-6	14	TRBJ1-1	many	NA	CASSSGWGSTEAFF	TGTGCCAGCAGTTCCGGATGGGGGAGCACTGAAGCTTTCTTT
TRBV6-1	13	TRBJ1-2	NA	NA	CASSEAGGIGYTF	TGTGCCAGCAGTGAAGCAGGGGGGATTGGCTACACCTTC
TRBV7-9	16	TRBJ1-6	few	TRBD1	CASSLAQGTGNSPLHF	TGTGCCAGCAGCTTAGCCCAGGGGACAGGGAATTCACCCCTCCACTTT
TRBV5-1	15	TRBJ1-5	few	NA	CASSLGPERNQPQHF	TGCGCCAGCAGCTTGGGACCGGAAAGGAATCAGCCCCAGCATTTT
TRBV25-1	16	TRBJ2-3	NA	TRBD1	CASSGTGTGITWAQYF	TGTGCCAGCAGTGGGACCGGGACAGGGATAACTTGGGCGCAGTATTTT
TRBV4-1	14	TRBJ2-5	many	TRBD1	CASSQATGQETQYF	TGCGCCAGCAGCCAAGCGACAGGGCAAGAGACCCAGTACTTC
TRBV28	13	TRBJ2-2	NA	NA	CASSSGSPGELFF	TGTGCCAGCAGCTCAGGGTCCCCCGGGGAGCTGTTTTTT
TRBV6-2/TRBV6-3	12	TRBJ2-5	many	NA	CASSDSQETQYF	TGTGCCAGCAGCGACAGTCAAGAGACCCAGTACTTC
TRBV7-9	16	TRBJ1-4	NA	TRBD1	CASSLARTGRNEKLFF	TGTGCCAGCAGCTTAGCGCGGACAGGGAGGAATGAAAAACTGTTTTTT
TRBV18	14	TRBJ2-6	NA	TRBD1	CASSLDRVSYVLTF	TGTGCCAGCTCACTGGACAGGGTGTCATACGTCCTGACTTTC
TRBV7-6	19	TRBJ1-4	NA	TRBD1	CASSLGSGGLLATNEKLFF	TGTGCCAGCAGCTTAGGATCAGGGGGCTTGTTGGCAACTAATGAAAAACTGTTTTTT
TRBV12-3/TRBV12-4	16	TRBJ2-1	many	TRBD2	CASRNTGGGDYNEQFF	TGTGCCAGCAGAAACACTGGGGGAGGGGACTACAATGAGCAGTTCTTC
TRBV20-1	12	TRBJ2-3	few	NA	CSARLYTDTQYF	TGCAGTGCTAGACTGTACACAGATACGCAGTATTTT
TRBV10-3	17	TRBJ1-6	few	TRBD1	CAISDRGGGADDSPLHF	TGTGCCATCAGTGATAGGGGAGGGGGCGCCGACGATTCACCCCTCCACTTT
TRBV5-1	15	TRBJ2-5	NA	NA	CASSLVGGLERTQYF	TGCGCCAGCAGCTTGGTAGGAGGTCTGGAGCGGACCCAGTACTTC
TRBV21-1	13	TRBJ1-2	many	NA	CASSKVGGGGYTF	TGTGCCAGCAGCAAAGTAGGGGGGGGCGGCTACACCTTC
TRBV4-3	16	TRBJ2-1	NA	NA	CASSQEAGRSYNEQFF	TGCGCCAGCAGCCAAGAGGCAGGGCGCTCCTACAATGAGCAGTTCTTC
TRBV4-3	14	TRBJ2-1	NA	NA	CASSQEPRPSEQFF	TGCGCCAGCAGCCAAGAACCCCGCCCTAGCGAGCAGTTCTTC
TRBV5-5	12	TRBJ2-3	NA	NA	CASSRALDTQYF	TGTGCCAGCAGCCGAGCACTGGATACGCAGTATTTT
TRBV18	15	TRBJ2-2	NA	NA	CASSPRSDGTGELFF	TGTGCCAGCTCACCCCGTTCGGACGGCACCGGGGAGCTGTTTTTT
TRBV4-3	14	TRBJ2-2	NA	NA	CASSDRPNTGELFF	TGCGCCAGCAGTGACAGGCCGAACACCGGGGAGCTGTTTTTT
TRBV18	17	TRBJ2-2	NA	NA	CASSPLTLTGNTGELFF	TGTGCCAGCTCACCACTTACGCTGACGGGAAACACCGGGGAGCTGTTTTTT
TRBV20-1	13	TRBJ1-1	few	NA	CSASDGVNTEAFF	TGCAGTGCTAGCGATGGGGTGAACACTGAAGCTTTCTTT
TRBV6-6	15	TRBJ2-1	many	TRBD2	CASSRPGTSGGPVLF	TGTGCCAGCAGCCGTCCCGGGACTAGCGGGGGGCCTGTCCTCTTC
TRBV24-1	15	TRBJ1-5	NA	TRBD1	CATSDAGTGYQPQHF	TGTGCCACCAGTGATGCCGGGACAGGGTATCAGCCCCAGCATTTT
TRBV20-1	15	TRBJ2-3	NA	TRBD2	CSARLWRGALDTQYF	TGCAGTGCTAGGCTCTGGCGGGGGGCTCTCGATACGCAGTATTTT